Listed below are T cell receptor beta chains from one sample, sequenced in a study of response to subunit inactivated influenza vaccine. TCRdb redid the calling of the RT-PCR reads with MiXCR, one entry per CDR3 protein. The sample shows about 540,000 distinct CDR3 sequences, 20% to 25% of them seen only once. The same specimen was also included in a second study, on T cells expressing NK-cell markers.

The material was CD4+ T cells sorted from PBMCs, obtained 11 to 12 days after vaccination. The receptors come from a man in his fifties or sixties who received an inactivated influenza vaccine. The CDR3 runs from the conserved cysteine through the conserved F or W. A D gene is named only where the DNA matches it firmly. Some rows mark clone size as missing; the rest say once, few, many or name a class of expanded clone.

length: 13
size: NA
V: TRBV20-1
J: TRBJ2-1
D: NA
DNA: TGCAGTGCTGAGTGGAACCTCCTTAATGAGCAGTTCTTC
CDR3: CSAEWNLLNEQFF

length: 14
size: few
V: TRBV20-1
J: TRBJ2-1
D: TRBD2
DNA: TGCAGTGCTCGAGGACTAGCGGGAGTTAATGAGCAGTTCTTC
CDR3: CSARGLAGVNEQFF

length: 16
size: NA
V: TRBV6-2/TRBV6-3
J: TRBJ1-5
D: TRBD1
DNA: TGTGCCAGCAGTAAAGGGGACAGAAGAAACAATCAGCCCCAGCATTTT
CDR3: CASSKGDRRNNQPQHF

length: 15
size: many
V: TRBV5-1
J: TRBJ2-3
D: NA
DNA: TGCGCCAGCAGCTTGGGCGGAGCACTCACAGATACGCAGTATTTT
CDR3: CASSLGGALTDTQYF

length: 14
size: NA
V: TRBV5-6
J: TRBJ1-1
D: NA
DNA: TGTGCCAGCAGCCCCTATGGAAGTAAGGCTGAAGCTTTCTTT
CDR3: CASSPYGSKAEAFF

length: 15
size: few
V: TRBV7-2
J: TRBJ2-5
D: NA
DNA: TGTGCCAGCAGCTTAGTCCAGGGAATGAGAGAGACCCAGTACTTC
CDR3: CASSLVQGMRETQYF

length: 13
size: NA
V: TRBV20-1
J: TRBJ2-3
D: NA
DNA: TGCAGTGCCCCTGGGGCCTTCACAGATACGCAGTATTTT
CDR3: CSAPGAFTDTQYF

length: 15
size: NA
V: TRBV4-3
J: TRBJ2-2
D: NA
DNA: TGCGCCAGCAGCCAAGATCTAATCCAGACGGCGGAGCTGTTTTTT
CDR3: CASSQDLIQTAELFF

length: 15
size: once
V: TRBV9
J: TRBJ2-1
D: TRBD2
DNA: TGTGCCAGCAGCCCTAGCGGGAGCGTGGGCGGTGAGCAGTTCTTC
CDR3: CASSPSGSVGGEQFF

length: 14
size: many
V: TRBV12-3/TRBV12-4
J: TRBJ2-7
D: NA
DNA: TGTGCCAGCAGTTTACAGACAGCGAAATACGAGCAGTACTTC
CDR3: CASSLQTAKYEQYF

length: 14
size: once
V: TRBV12-3/TRBV12-4
J: TRBJ1-5
D: NA
DNA: TGTGCCAGCAGTATGGGACAAGGCGGACAGCCCCAGCATTTT
CDR3: CASSMGQGGQPQHF

length: 17
size: few
V: TRBV5-1
J: TRBJ2-7
D: NA
DNA: TGCGCCAGCAGACGTGAGATGGCCGGGACAAGCTCCTACGAGCAGTACTTC
CDR3: CASRREMAGTSSYEQYF

length: 14
size: NA
V: TRBV5-5
J: TRBJ2-5
D: NA
DNA: TGTGCCAGCAGTCAGGGTGGGGCGAAAGAGACCCAGTACTTC
CDR3: CASSQGGAKETQYF

length: 15
size: NA
V: TRBV10-3
J: TRBJ2-7
D: TRBD2
DNA: TGTGCCATCAGTGAGCCGGGACTAGTGGTTGGCGAGCAGTACTTC
CDR3: CAISEPGLVVGEQYF

length: 18
size: NA
V: TRBV6-1
J: TRBJ1-5
D: NA
DNA: TGTGCCAGCAGTGAAGGCATCCTCGGGGGGGCAGACTTTCGGCCCCAGCATTTT
CDR3: CASSEGILGGADFRPQHF

length: 14
size: few
V: TRBV28
J: TRBJ2-7
D: NA
DNA: TGTGCCAGCAGCCGCACCGCTTTGGGCTACGAGCAGTACTTC
CDR3: CASSRTALGYEQYF

length: 12
size: few
V: TRBV11-2
J: TRBJ2-7
D: NA
DNA: TGTGCCAGCAGCTCAGGACCGATCGAGCAGTACTTC
CDR3: CASSSGPIEQYF

length: 15
size: NA
V: TRBV7-9
J: TRBJ2-5
D: TRBD2
DNA: TGTGCCAGCAGCGTCCGACTAGCGGGGCAAGAGACCCAGTACTTC
CDR3: CASSVRLAGQETQYF

length: 14
size: NA
V: TRBV15
J: TRBJ2-3
D: TRBD1
DNA: TGTGCCACCAGCAAAAGGGACAGGTGGGATACGCAGTATTTT
CDR3: CATSKRDRWDTQYF

length: 17
size: many
V: TRBV12-3/TRBV12-4
J: TRBJ2-3
D: TRBD2
DNA: TGTGCCAGCAGTTTCGGTAGGGCTAGCGGGAGAACAGATACGCAGTATTTT
CDR3: CASSFGRASGRTDTQYF